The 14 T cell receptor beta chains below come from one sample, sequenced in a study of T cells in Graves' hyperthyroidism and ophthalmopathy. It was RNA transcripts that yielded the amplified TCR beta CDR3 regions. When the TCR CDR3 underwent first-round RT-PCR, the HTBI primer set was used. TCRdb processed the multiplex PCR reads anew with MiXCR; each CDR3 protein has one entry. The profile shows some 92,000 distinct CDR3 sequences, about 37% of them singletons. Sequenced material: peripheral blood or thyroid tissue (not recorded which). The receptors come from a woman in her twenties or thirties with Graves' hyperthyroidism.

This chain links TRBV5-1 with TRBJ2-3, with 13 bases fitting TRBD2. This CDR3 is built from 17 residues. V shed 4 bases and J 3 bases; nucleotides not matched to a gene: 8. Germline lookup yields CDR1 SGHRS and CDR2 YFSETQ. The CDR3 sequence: CASSQGTSGILTDTQYF. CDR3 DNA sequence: TGCGCCAGCAGCCAAGGGACTAGCGGGATACTAACAGATACGCAGTATTTT.

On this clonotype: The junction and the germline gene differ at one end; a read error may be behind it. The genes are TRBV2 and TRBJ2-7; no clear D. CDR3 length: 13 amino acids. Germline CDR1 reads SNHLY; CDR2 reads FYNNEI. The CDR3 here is CASSFASSHEQYF. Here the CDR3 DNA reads TGTGCCAGCAGTTTCGCGAGCTCCCACGAGCAGTACTTC.

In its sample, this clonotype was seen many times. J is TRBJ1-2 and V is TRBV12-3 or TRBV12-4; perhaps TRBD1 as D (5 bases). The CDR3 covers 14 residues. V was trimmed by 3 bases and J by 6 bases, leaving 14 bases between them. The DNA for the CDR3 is TGTGCCAGCAGTTTGCAGTGGGGGATGGATGGCTACACCTTC. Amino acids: CASSLQWGMDGYTF.

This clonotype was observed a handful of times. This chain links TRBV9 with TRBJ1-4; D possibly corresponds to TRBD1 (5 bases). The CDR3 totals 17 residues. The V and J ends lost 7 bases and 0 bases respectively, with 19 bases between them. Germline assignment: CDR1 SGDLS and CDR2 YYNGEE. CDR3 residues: CASSPTGTAATNEKLFF. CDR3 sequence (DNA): TGTGCCAGCTCACCAACCGGGACGGCTGCAACTAATGAAAAACTGTTTTTT.

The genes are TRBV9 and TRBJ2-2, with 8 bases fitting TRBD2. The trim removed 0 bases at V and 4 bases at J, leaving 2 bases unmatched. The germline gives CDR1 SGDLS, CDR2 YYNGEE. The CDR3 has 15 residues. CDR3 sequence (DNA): TGTGCCAGCAGCGTAGCGGGAGGGGGCACCGGGGAGCTGTTTTTT. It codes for CASSVAGGGTGELFF. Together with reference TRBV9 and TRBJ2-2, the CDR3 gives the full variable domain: DSGVTQTPKHLITATGQRVTLRCSPRSGDLSVYWYQQSLDQGLQFLIQYYNGEERAKGNILERFSAQQFPDLHSELNLSSLELGDSALYFCASSVAGGGTGELFFGEGSRLTVL.

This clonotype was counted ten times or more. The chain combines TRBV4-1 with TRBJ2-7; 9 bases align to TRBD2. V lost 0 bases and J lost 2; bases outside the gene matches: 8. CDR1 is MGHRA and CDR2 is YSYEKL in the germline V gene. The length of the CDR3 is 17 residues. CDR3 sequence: CASSQDRSGRNTYEQYF. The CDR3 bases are TGCGCCAGCAGCCAAGATAGAAGCGGGAGGAACACCTACGAGCAGTACTTC.

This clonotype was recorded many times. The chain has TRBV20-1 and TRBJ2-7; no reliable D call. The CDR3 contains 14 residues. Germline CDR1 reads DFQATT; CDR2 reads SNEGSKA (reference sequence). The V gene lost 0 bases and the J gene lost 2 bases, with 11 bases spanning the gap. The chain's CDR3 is CSARDPGLTYEQYF. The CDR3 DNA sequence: TGCAGTGCTAGAGATCCCGGGTTAACCTACGAGCAGTACTTC.

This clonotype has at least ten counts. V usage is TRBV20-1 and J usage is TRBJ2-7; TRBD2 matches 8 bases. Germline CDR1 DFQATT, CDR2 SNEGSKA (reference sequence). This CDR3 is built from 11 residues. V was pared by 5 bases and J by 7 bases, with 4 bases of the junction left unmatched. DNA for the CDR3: TGCAGTGCTTCCTTAGCGGGGGAGCAGTACTTC. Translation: CSASLAGEQYF.

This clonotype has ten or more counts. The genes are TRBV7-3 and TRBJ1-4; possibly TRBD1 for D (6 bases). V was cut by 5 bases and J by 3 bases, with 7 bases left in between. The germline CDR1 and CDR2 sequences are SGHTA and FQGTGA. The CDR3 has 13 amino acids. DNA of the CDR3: TGTGCCAGCAGCGGGGGGCCTAATGAAAAACTGTTTTTT. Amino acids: CASSGGPNEKLFF.

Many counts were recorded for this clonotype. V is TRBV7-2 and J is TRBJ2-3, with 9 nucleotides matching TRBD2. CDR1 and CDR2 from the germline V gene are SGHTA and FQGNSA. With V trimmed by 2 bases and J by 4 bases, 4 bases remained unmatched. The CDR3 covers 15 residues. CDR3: CASSLRREGPDTQYF. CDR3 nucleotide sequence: TGTGCCAGCAGCTTAAGGCGGGAGGGCCCAGATACGCAGTATTTT.

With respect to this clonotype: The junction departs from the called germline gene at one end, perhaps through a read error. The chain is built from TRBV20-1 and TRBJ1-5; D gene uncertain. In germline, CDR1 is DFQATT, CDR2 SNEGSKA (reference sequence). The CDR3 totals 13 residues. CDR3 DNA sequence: TGCAGTACAAGAGATGGATACCTTCAGGCCCAGCATTTT. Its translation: CSTRDGYLQAQHF.

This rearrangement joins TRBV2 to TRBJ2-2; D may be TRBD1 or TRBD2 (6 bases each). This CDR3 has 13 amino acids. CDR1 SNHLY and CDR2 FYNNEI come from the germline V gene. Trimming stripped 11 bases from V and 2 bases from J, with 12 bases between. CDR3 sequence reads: CAGLQGNTGELFF. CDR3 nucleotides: TGTGCCGGACTACAGGGCAACACCGGGGAGCTGTTTTTT. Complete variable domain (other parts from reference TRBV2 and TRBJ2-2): EPEVTQTPSHQVTQMGQEVILRCVPISNHLYFYWYRQILGQKVEFLVSFYNNEISEKSEIFDDQFSVERPDGSNFTLKIRSTKLEDSAMYFCAGLQGNTGELFFGEGSRLTVL.

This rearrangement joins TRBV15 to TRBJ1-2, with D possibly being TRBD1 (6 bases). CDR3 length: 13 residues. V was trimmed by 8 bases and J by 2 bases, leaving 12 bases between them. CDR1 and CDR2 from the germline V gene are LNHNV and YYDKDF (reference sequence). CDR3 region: CATGVGANYGYTF. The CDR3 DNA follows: TGTGCCACCGGAGTGGGGGCGAACTATGGCTACACCTTC.

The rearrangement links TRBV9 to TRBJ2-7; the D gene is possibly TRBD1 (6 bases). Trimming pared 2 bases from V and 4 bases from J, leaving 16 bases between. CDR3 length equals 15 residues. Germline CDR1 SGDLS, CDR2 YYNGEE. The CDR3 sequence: CASSVTADSRYEQYF. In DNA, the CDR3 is TGTGCCAGCAGCGTTACCGCGGACAGCAGATACGAGCAGTACTTC.